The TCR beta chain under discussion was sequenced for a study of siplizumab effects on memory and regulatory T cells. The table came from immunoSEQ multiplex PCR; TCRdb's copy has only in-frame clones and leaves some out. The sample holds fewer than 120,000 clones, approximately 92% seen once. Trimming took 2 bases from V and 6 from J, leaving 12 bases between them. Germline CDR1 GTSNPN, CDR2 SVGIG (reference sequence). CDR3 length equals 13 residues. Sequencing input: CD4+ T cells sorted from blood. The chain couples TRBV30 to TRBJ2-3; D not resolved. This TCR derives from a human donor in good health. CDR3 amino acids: CAWSLPGPDTQYF. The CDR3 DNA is TGTGCCTGGAGTCTCCCGGGCCCTGATACGCAGTATTTT.